The clone carrying this T cell receptor beta chain has ten or more counts. The entry originates in a study of human T cells and chemical hapten exposure. Study information: The sensitizer, 2% DPC, was used on around 2 cm by around 2 cm of upper inner arm skin.

TCRdb re-called the RACE reads through MiXCR, storing one row per CDR3 protein. The sample lists 70,000 to 75,000 distinct CDR3 sequences, 30% to 35% occurring once. Unmatched junction bases numbered 13, after V lost 1 base and J lost 3 bases. CDR3 length equals 19 residues. Germline CDR1 MDHEN, CDR2 SYDVKM. Time point indicated: patch test 1, 2 weeks after DPC sensitization. Indicated treatment: therapeutic diphenylcyclopropenone sensitization with weekly scalp DPC. Blood was drawn before each patch test was applied. The rearrangement joins TRBV28 to TRBJ1-1; 11 bases fit TRBD1. This material consisted of whole blood, taken in connection with sensitization to the hapten diphenylcyclopropenone (DPC). The receptor was derived from a man aged 35 to 55 with alopecia areata. Some clones in this sample may be carry-over from other donors' samples. CDR3 nucleotides: TGTGCCAGCAGTTTATTTCTGGGGGTCGAGGGACAGGGGGACACTGAAGCTTTCTTT. Its translation: CASSLFLGVEGQGDTEAFF. The variable domain in full, completed from reference TRBV28 and TRBJ1-1, reads DVKVTQSSRYLVKRTGEKVFLECVQDMDHENMFWYRQDPGLGLRLIYFSYDVKMKEKGDIPEGYSVSREKKERFSLILESASTNQTSMYLCASSLFLGVEGQGDTEAFFGQGTRLTVV.